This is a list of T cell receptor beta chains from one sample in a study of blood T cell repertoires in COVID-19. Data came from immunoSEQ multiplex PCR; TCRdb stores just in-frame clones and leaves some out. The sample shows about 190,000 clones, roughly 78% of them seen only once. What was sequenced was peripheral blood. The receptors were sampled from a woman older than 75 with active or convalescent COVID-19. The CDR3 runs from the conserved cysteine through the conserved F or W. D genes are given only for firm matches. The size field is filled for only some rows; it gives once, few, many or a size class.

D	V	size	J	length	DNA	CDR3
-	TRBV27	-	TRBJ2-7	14	TGTGCCAGCACCGAACAGGGTGGGTCCTACGAGCAGTACTTC	CASTEQGGSYEQYF
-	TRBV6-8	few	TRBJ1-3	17	TGTGCCAGCAGTTACGGACGGACAGCCTCCTCTGGAAACACCATATATTTT	CASSYGRTASSGNTIYF
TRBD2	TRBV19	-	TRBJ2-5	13	TGTGCCACCAATAGCGGGGGAGGAGAGACCCAGTACTTC	CATNSGGGETQYF
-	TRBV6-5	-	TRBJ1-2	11	TGTGCCAGCCTTTCTAACTATGGCTACACCTTC	CASLSNYGYTF
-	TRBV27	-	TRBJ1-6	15	TGTGCCAGCAGTCCGAGGACAGCTCCGAATTCACCCCTCCACTTT	CASSPRTAPNSPLHF
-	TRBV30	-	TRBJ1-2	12	TGTGCCTGGAGTCAGGGAAACTATGGCTACACCTTC	CAWSQGNYGYTF
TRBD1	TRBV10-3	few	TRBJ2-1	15	TGTGCCATCAGTGAAGACAGGGGCTCGCTGGCTGAGCAGTTCTTC	CAISEDRGSLAEQFF
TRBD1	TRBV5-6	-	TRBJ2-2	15	TGTGCCAGCAGCAGGGACAGACAAAACACCGGGGAGCTGTTTTTT	CASSRDRQNTGELFF
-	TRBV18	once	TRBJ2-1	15	TGTGCCAGCTCACCTTTCACAGGCTCCTACAATGAGCAGTTCTTC	CASSPFTGSYNEQFF
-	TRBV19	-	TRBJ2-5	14	TGTGCCAGTAGCTCTACCGGGGTTTGGGAGACCCAGTACTTC	CASSSTGVWETQYF
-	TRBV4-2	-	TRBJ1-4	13	TGTGCCAGCAGCCTAGACAGGATTGAAAAACTGTTTTTT	CASSLDRIEKLFF